A selection of T cell receptor beta chains follows, all from one sample in a study of breast tumors, draining lymph nodes, adjacent tissues. TCRdb re-analysed the multiplex PCR reads in MiXCR, keeping a single row per CDR3 protein. The sample lists 15,000 or so distinct CDR3 sequences; roughly 48% were seen once. The sample comprised tumor-adjacent breast tissue. The receptors derive from a female donor with breast cancer. Some clones in this sample may be carry-over from other donors' samples. The CDR3 runs from the conserved cysteine through the conserved F or W. A D gene is named only where the DNA matches it firmly. The size field is filled for only some rows; it gives once, few, many or a size class.

V gene	J gene	clone size	D gene	CDR3 DNA	CDR3 protein
TRBV29-1	TRBJ2-7	NA	NA	TGCAGCGTTGTCGGAGTTGTGAAGGCTGGCGAGCAGTACTTC	CSVVGVVKAGEQYF
TRBV6-5	TRBJ1-1	many	NA	TGTGCCAGCAGTCCGCGGATGGGTAAGAACACTGAAGCTTTCTTT	CASSPRMGKNTEAFF
TRBV19	TRBJ2-1	many	NA	TGTGCCAGTAGTGTGTATTCGGGGGCCTACAATGAGCAGTTCTTC	CASSVYSGAYNEQFF
TRBV20-1	TRBJ1-3	NA	NA	TGCAGTGCTAGAGATCCGGGTTCTCAAGGAGGAAACACCATATATTTT	CSARDPGSQGGNTIYF
TRBV7-3	TRBJ2-7	NA	TRBD1	TGTGCCAGCAGCCAGACAGGGGGCGGTGAGCAGTACTTC	CASSQTGGGEQYF
TRBV6-2/TRBV6-3	TRBJ1-5	many	NA	TGTGCCAGCAGTCACGGGGGTTCGGGTCAGCCCCAGCATTTT	CASSHGGSGQPQHF
TRBV12-3/TRBV12-4	TRBJ1-4	many	NA	TGTGCCAGCAGTTTATCCGGTACTAATGAAAAACTGTTTTTT	CASSLSGTNEKLFF
TRBV5-4	TRBJ1-4	NA	TRBD1	TGTGCCAGCAGCTCCGGACAGGGAACTAATGAAAAACTGTTTTTT	CASSSGQGTNEKLFF
TRBV7-2	TRBJ2-3	NA	TRBD2	TGTGCCAGCAGCACGACTAGCGGGAGCAGAGATACGCAGTATTTT	CASSTTSGSRDTQYF
TRBV4-3	TRBJ2-2	many	TRBD2	TGCGCCAGCAGCCCAAGATACAGCGGGGGGGCCGAGGGGGAGCTGTTTTTT	CASSPRYSGGAEGELFF
TRBV2	TRBJ2-2	once	NA	TGTGCCAGCAGTTCGCTCAGATCGAACACCGGGGAGCTGTTTTTT	CASSSLRSNTGELFF
TRBV7-2	TRBJ2-1	NA	TRBD2	TGTGCCAGCAGCTTAGTCAAGACTAGCGGGGGGTCTCGTTACAATGAGCAGTTCTTC	CASSLVKTSGGSRYNEQFF
TRBV20-1	TRBJ1-1	few	NA	TGCAGCTTCCGCATGCCCGGGGCGAACACTGAAGCTTTCTTT	CSFRMPGANTEAFF
TRBV7-2	TRBJ2-1	many	TRBD2	TGTGCCAGCAGCCCAAAAAGGACTAGCGGGGGGGCCAATGAGCAGTTCTTC	CASSPKRTSGGANEQFF
TRBV27	TRBJ2-7	many	NA	TGTGCCAGCAGTTTCCCGGGACGGGAGCAGTACTTC	CASSFPGREQYF
TRBV6-6	TRBJ1-1	many	NA	TGTGCCAGCAGTTCGGAGGGTGACACTGAAGCTTTCTTT	CASSSEGDTEAFF
TRBV15	TRBJ2-3	many	NA	TGTGCCACCAGCCCCCCGGTGGGGGATACGCAGTATTTT	CATSPPVGDTQYF
TRBV28	TRBJ1-4	NA	NA	TGTGCCAGCAGTTTACCCGAGGGCGAAAAACTGTTTTTT	CASSLPEGEKLFF
TRBV7-9	TRBJ2-7	NA	NA	TGTGCCAGCAGCTCACCAAACGGAGGCTACGAGCAGTACTTC	CASSSPNGGYEQYF
TRBV24-1	TRBJ2-3	NA	TRBD2	TGTGCCACCAGTGATTCGGGGGGAAGCACAGATACGCAGTATTTT	CATSDSGGSTDTQYF
TRBV4-3	TRBJ2-2	many	NA	TGCGCCAGCAGCCATGGCAGGACGAACACCGGGGAGCTGTTTTTT	CASSHGRTNTGELFF
TRBV7-9	TRBJ1-2	many	NA	TGTGCCAGCAACCAGCTGGAGGGGCGGGGGAATGGCTACACCTTC	CASNQLEGRGNGYTF
TRBV14	TRBJ1-1	NA	NA	TGTGCCAGCAGCCAGAATACGAACACTGAAGCTTTCTTT	CASSQNTNTEAFF
TRBV12-3/TRBV12-4	TRBJ1-5	once	NA	TGTGCCAGCAGTTGGGGTGGCAATCAGCCCCAGCATTTT	CASSWGGNQPQHF
TRBV6-5	TRBJ2-5	many	TRBD2	TGTGCCAGCAGTTACGCCCAGGGACTAGCGGGCGAGGGAGAGACCCAGTACTTC	CASSYAQGLAGEGETQYF
TRBV9	TRBJ2-1	few	NA	TGTGCCAGCAGCGTGAACTCAATCGGCAACAATGAGCCGTTCTTC	CASSVNSIGNNEPFF
TRBV7-3	TRBJ2-6	many	NA	TGTGCCAGCAGCCCGAGGGCCGCCCGGAGCGGGGCCAACGTCCTGACTTTC	CASSPRAARSGANVLTF
TRBV30	TRBJ1-3	NA	NA	TGTGCCTCATATCGGCCGGCTGGAAACACCATATATTTT	CASYRPAGNTIYF
TRBV6-4	TRBJ2-1	NA	TRBD2	TGTGCCAGCAGCCTGACTAGCGGGGGGCTCAATGAGCAGTTCTTC	CASSLTSGGLNEQFF
TRBV20-1	TRBJ2-7	few	TRBD2	TGCAGTGCCAGCAGCCTGGGGACTAGCGGGAGTTCCTACGAGCAGTACTTC	CSASSLGTSGSSYEQYF
TRBV30	TRBJ1-2	many	TRBD1	TGTGCCTGGAGGCAGACAGGGGGCAGATTTGGCTACACCTTC	CAWRQTGGRFGYTF
TRBV20-1	TRBJ2-1	many	TRBD2	TGCAGTGCTAGAGTGCAGGGAGGCGGTCTAGCGGGGGGTCAATCCTACAATGAGCAGTTCTTC	CSARVQGGGLAGGQSYNEQFF
TRBV2	TRBJ2-3	many	NA	TGTGCCAGCAGTGACTTAGGCACAGATACGCAGTATTTT	CASSDLGTDTQYF
TRBV12-3/TRBV12-4	TRBJ1-2	NA	NA	TGTGCCAGCAGTTTAGGGGGCAATGGCTACACCTTC	CASSLGGNGYTF
TRBV5-4	TRBJ1-1	NA	TRBD1	TGTGCCAGCAGCTGGGGACAGGGGAACACTGAAGCTTTCTTT	CASSWGQGNTEAFF
TRBV2	TRBJ1-2	NA	NA	TGTGCCAGCAGCCCCGACCGGCATCTCTATGGCTACACCTTC	CASSPDRHLYGYTF
TRBV14	TRBJ1-4	NA	NA	TGTGCCAGCAGCCACGTGGGACGGATGGAAAAACTGTTTTTT	CASSHVGRMEKLFF
TRBV7-9	TRBJ2-1	few	NA	TGTGCCAGCAGGGGACAATGGAATGAGCAGTTCTTC	CASRGQWNEQFF
TRBV24-1	TRBJ2-7	medium-sized	NA	TGTGCCACCAGTCTGTACGAGCAGTACTTC	CATSLYEQYF
TRBV12-3/TRBV12-4	TRBJ2-3	NA	TRBD2	TGTGCCAGCAGTGACCTAGCGGGTATAGGAGATACGCAGTATTTT	CASSDLAGIGDTQYF
TRBV11-2	TRBJ1-6	many	TRBD1	TGTGCCAGCAGCTTAGTAGGGACAGCGTCGCCCTGGGGATCACCCCTCCACTTT	CASSLVGTASPWGSPLHF
TRBV7-3	TRBJ2-1	NA	TRBD1	TGTGCCAGCAGCCGCGGGACAGGGTCATACAATGAGCAGTTCTTC	CASSRGTGSYNEQFF
TRBV5-5	TRBJ2-5	few	TRBD1	TGTGCCAGCAGCGGGGGACAGGGAAGGCGACTTAACCAAGAGACCCAGTACTTC	CASSGGQGRRLNQETQYF
TRBV9	TRBJ2-1	NA	NA	TGTGCCAGCAGCGTAGAGGGAGTGTTATCCTACAATGAGCAGTTCTTC	CASSVEGVLSYNEQFF
TRBV4-2	TRBJ2-2	many	NA	TGTGCCAGCAGACACGAGACCGGGGCGAACACCGGGGAGCTGTTTTTT	CASRHETGANTGELFF
TRBV20-1	TRBJ2-1	medium-sized	NA	TGCAGTGCTAGTGGCGGATACAATGAGCAGTTCTTC	CSASGGYNEQFF
TRBV6-6	TRBJ2-7	many	TRBD2	TGTGCCAGCAGTCCCAGGACTAGCGGGGCCGAGCAGTACTTC	CASSPRTSGAEQYF
TRBV18	TRBJ2-6	once	NA	TGTGCCAGCTCACCAAACGGAGGGAGGGCCAACGTCCTGACTTTC	CASSPNGGRANVLTF
TRBV29-1	TRBJ2-2	NA	TRBD1	TGCAGCGTGGTAGGACAGGCCTCCACCGGGGAGCTGTTTTTT	CSVVGQASTGELFF
TRBV20-1	TRBJ1-2	medium-sized	TRBD1	TGCAGTGCGGACAGGGGGTATTATGGCTACACCTTC	CSADRGYYGYTF
TRBV10-3	TRBJ2-2	NA	TRBD2	TGTGCCATCAGCGGACTAGCGGGAGGGCCTGTCGGGGGGGTTTTTTTT	CAISGLAGGPVGGVFF
TRBV27	TRBJ1-1	many	TRBD1	TGTGCCAGCAGTTTATATTCAGGGGGCACTGAAGCTTTCTTT	CASSLYSGGTEAFF
TRBV20-1	TRBJ2-1	NA	TRBD2	TGCAGTGCCCGGACTAGCTCGTCGAGCTCCTACAATGAGCAGTTCTTC	CSARTSSSSSYNEQFF